The 15 T cell receptor beta chains presented below share a single source sample, sequenced in a study of regulatory T cells in long-lasting Graves disease. Time point in this sample: persistent/refractory GD, antithyroid drugs over 5 years with positive TRAb. PBMCs provided the RNA from which the TCR library was made. Investigators prepared the TCR beta libraries by applying iRepertoire HTBI primers and Arm-PCR of CDR3 regions. TCRdb re-derived calls from the multiplex PCR reads in MiXCR, one entry per CDR3 protein. This table holds hundreds of thousands of distinct CDR3 sequences, around 30% found once. The starting material was peripheral blood mononuclear cells (PBMCs), obtained when the disease was refractory, from a patient treated with antithyroid drugs. Receptors were obtained from a female donor with Graves disease.

The chain carries TRBV30 and TRBJ2-7, with D maybe TRBD2 (5 bases). CDR1 and CDR2 from the germline V gene are GTSNPN and SVGIG (reference sequence). The CDR3 extends over 13 amino acids. The V end lost 2 bases, the J end lost 5 bases, and 13 bases lay between the germline ends. The CDR3 protein is CAWSIGSSDEQYF. Here the CDR3 DNA reads TGTGCCTGGAGTATAGGTAGTAGCGACGAGCAGTACTTC.

The V call is TRBV5-1, the J call TRBJ1-1; D unclear. V lost 7 bases and J lost 0, with 13 bases in between. The CDR3 has 14 amino acids. CDR1 SGHRS and CDR2 YFSETQ come from the germline V gene. CDR3 region: CASFKQGMNTEAFF. For the CDR3, the DNA is TGCGCCAGCTTTAAACAAGGGATGAACACTGAAGCTTTCTTT.

The J gene is TRBJ2-7, the V gene TRBV11-2, with D hard to call. The germline V gene has CDR1 SGHAT and CDR2 FQNNGV. V gave up 5 bases and J gave up 2 bases, with 16 bases separating them. The CDR3 runs 15 residues. CDR3 region: CASSHLPGVAYEQYF. For the CDR3, the DNA is TGTGCCAGCAGCCACCTCCCAGGAGTAGCCTACGAGCAGTACTTC.

The V and J genes are TRBV12-3 or TRBV12-4 and TRBJ1-2; tentatively, D is TRBD1 (6 bases). The CDR3 contains 15 residues. Trimming took 6 bases from V and 6 from J, leaving 20 bases between them. CDR3 protein: CASSSIQTGANGYTF. The CDR3, as DNA: TGTGCCAGCAGCTCTATTCAGACAGGAGCCAATGGCTACACCTTC.

The rearrangement joins TRBV7-8 to TRBJ1-5; weak D call: TRBD1 (5 bases). The V gene lost 0 bases and the J gene lost 0 bases, with 18 bases spanning the gap. This CDR3 comprises 19 residues. CDR1 is SGHVS, CDR2 FQNEAQ, per germline. The CDR3: CASSLAWGGKEYSNQPQHF. CDR3 nucleotides: TGTGCCAGCAGCTTAGCGTGGGGCGGGAAGGAATATAGCAATCAGCCCCAGCATTTT.

This clonotype was observed a few times. The chain uses TRBV6-2 or TRBV6-3 and TRBJ1-2; a weak D match, TRBD1 (6 bases). CDR1 and CDR2 from the germline V gene are MNHEY and SVGEGT. V lost 2 bases and J lost 8, with 12 bases in between. There are 13 residues in the CDR3. The chain's CDR3 is CASSYPGHRGYTF. The CDR3 nucleotides read TGTGCCAGCAGTTACCCGGGACATCGGGGCTACACCTTC.

A few counts support this clonotype. This chain uses TRBV20-1 with TRBJ1-5; no firm D call. Germline CDR1 and CDR2: DFQATT and SNEGSKA (reference sequence). This CDR3 region has 16 residues. V lost 0 bases and J 0 bases, leaving 12 bases between the germline ends. In nucleotides, the CDR3 is TGCAGTGCTAGAGATCCCCCGATGGATAGCAATCAGCCCCAGCATTTT. It yields the protein CSARDPPMDSNQPQHF.

This clonotype was seen many times. The genes are TRBV2 and TRBJ1-1; D is undetermined. This CDR3 has 13 residues. V was clipped by 6 bases and J by 5 bases, with 13 bases between them. Germline CDR1 and CDR2: SNHLY and FYNNEI. The CDR3 DNA follows: TGTGCCAGCAGCAAGGACGGATTGACTGAAGCTTTCTTT. Amino acids: CASSKDGLTEAFF.

The gene calls are TRBV6-5 and TRBJ1-2; D gene uncertain. Germline values: CDR1 MNHEY, CDR2 SVGAGI. The CDR3 is 13 residues long. Trimming took 0 bases from V and 4 from J, leaving 6 bases between them. The CDR3 region has the DNA TGTGCCAGCAGTTACTCGCCCAGCTATGGCTACACCTTC. Amino acids: CASSYSPSYGYTF.

This chain links TRBV20-1 with TRBJ2-7; 11 bases are shared with TRBD2. The V and J ends lost 5 bases and 0 bases, in that order; junction bases with no gene match: 6. The germline V gene has CDR1 DFQATT and CDR2 SNEGSKA (reference sequence). The CDR3 is 15 amino acids. CDR3 sequence reads: CSAGTGTSGSYEQYF. As DNA, the CDR3 is TGCAGTGCTGGGACCGGGACTAGCGGCTCCTACGAGCAGTACTTC.

This clonotype was recorded a few times. The chain links TRBV20-1 to TRBJ2-7; D possibly corresponds to TRBD1 (11 bases). The CDR3 is made up of 16 amino acids. CDR1 and CDR2 from the germline V gene are DFQATT and SNEGSKA (reference sequence). The CDR3, as DNA: TGCAGCGTTGTGGACAGGGGGCAGCGGGAGGGTACCGAGCAGTACTTC. Its protein product is CSVVDRGQREGTEQYF.

The chain has TRBV19 and TRBJ1-1; D is unresolved. Germline values: CDR1 LNHDA, CDR2 SQIVND (reference sequence). V shed 5 bases and J shed 5 bases, with 15 bases lying between them. The CDR3 spans 14 residues. CDR3 bases: TGTGCCAGTAGTGTAAAGAGGGAAGGAACTGAAGCTTTCTTT. This encodes CASSVKREGTEAFF.

This clonotype appeared a few times. The rearrangement uses TRBV18 and TRBJ1-1, with 9 bases that match TRBD1. The CDR3 loop spans 15 amino acids. V dropped 7 bases and J dropped 1; count of bases not matched to a gene: 7. The germline gives CDR1 KGHSH, CDR2 LQKENI. CDR3 in DNA: TGTGCCAGCTACAGGACAGGGGCATCGAACACTGAAGCTTTCTTT. Translation: CASYRTGASNTEAFF.

This clonotype was counted many times. J is TRBJ2-5 and V is TRBV18; no clear D. V lost 4 bases and J lost 2, with 5 bases in between. Germline CDR1 KGHSH, CDR2 LQKENI. The CDR3 has 12 amino acids. CDR3 sequence: CASSQIQETQYF. DNA for the CDR3: TGTGCCAGCTCACAGATACAAGAGACCCAGTACTTC.

This clonotype was detected a few times. The rearrangement links TRBV28 to TRBJ1-3; D gene uncertain. Germline V gives CDR1 MDHEN, CDR2 SYDVKM. The CDR3 loop spans 14 amino acids. V lost 3 bases, J lost 0 bases, and 6 bases lay in between. This CDR3 is CASSFSSSGNTIYF. In nucleotides, the CDR3 is TGTGCCAGCAGTTTCTCGTCCTCTGGAAACACCATATATTTT.